This record concerns one T cell receptor beta chain sequence. This entry belongs to a study of patients and donors after allogeneic stem cell transplantation. One entry per CDR3 protein, called by TCRdb with MiXCR from the RT-PCR reads. The data contain approximately 200,000 distinct CDR3 sequences, about 38% of them singletons. Trimming removed 2 bases from V and 0 bases from J, with 10 bases in between. Germline V gene data show CDR1 as MNHNY and CDR2 as SVGAGI (reference sequence). The CDR3 consists of 15 residues. This chain uses TRBV6-6 with TRBJ1-2, with D tentatively TRBD1 (5 bases). The TCR comes from a human donor who was either an allogeneic HSCT recipient or a stem cell or donor lymphocyte infusion donor (not recorded which). It is not recorded whose cells these are; they may come from a transplant donor. Sample: blood, either unsorted or a sorted T cell fraction (not recorded which). Written as DNA, the CDR3 is TGTGCCAGCAGTTACCGCGACAGCCCTAACTATGGCTACACCTTC. This sequence encodes CASSYRDSPNYGYTF.